This is a list of T cell receptor beta chains from one sample in a study of T-cell reconstitution after alpha-beta-depleted transplantation in children. TCRdb reprocessed the PCR reads with MiXCR, giving one entry per CDR3 protein. The data contain approximately 980,000 distinct CDR3 sequences, around 30% of them singletons. Sequenced here: PBMCs, mostly from graft donor cells, sampled 360 days after TCRalphabeta/CD19-depleted stem cell transplant. The receptor source for this set is a boy under two years old who had a stem cell transplant for SCID, so the T cells may come from the graft donor. Both conserved end residues are part of each CDR3. The D gene is left open where the match is weak. Clone size is shown for a subset of rows, as once, few, many or a class of expanded clone.

V gene,clone size,J gene,D gene,CDR3 DNA,CDR3 protein
TRBV6-1,.,TRBJ1-3,.,TGTGCCAGCAGAGGCGGGACCGCTTCCTCTGGAAACACCATATATTTT,CASRGGTASSGNTIYF
TRBV15,few,TRBJ1-6,TRBD1,TGTGCCACCAGCAGGGGACAGCCGATTATGAATTCACCCCTCCACTTT,CATSRGQPIMNSPLHF
TRBV20-1,.,TRBJ2-5,.,TGCAGTGTGGGGGGTCTTCCTTCCTCCGAGACCCAGTACTTC,CSVGGLPSSETQYF
TRBV7-2,few,TRBJ2-7,.,TGTGCCAGCAGCTCCATTCTAGGAAGGGGGGAGCAGTACTTC,CASSSILGRGEQYF
TRBV12-3/TRBV12-4,.,TRBJ2-5,TRBD2,TGTGCCAGCAGTTTACGTCTAGCGGGGGGAGTGGAAGAAGAGACCCAGTACTTC,CASSLRLAGGVEEETQYF
TRBV11-2,.,TRBJ2-1,.,TGTGCCAGCAGCTTAGATGCCCAGCAGTTCTTC,CASSLDAQQFF
TRBV7-9,few,TRBJ2-3,.,TGTGCCAGCAGCTTCGGAGGGTGGTCGGATACGCAGTATTTT,CASSFGGWSDTQYF
TRBV15,.,TRBJ1-1,.,TGTGCCACCAGCCGGGACGGACTTTCTTTGGGGGAAGCTTTCTTT,CATSRDGLSLGEAFF
TRBV6-1,.,TRBJ1-4,.,TGTGCCAGCAGTAGACAGGCAACTAATGAAAAACTGTTTTTT,CASSRQATNEKLFF
TRBV5-1,.,TRBJ2-5,.,TGCGCCAGCAGCCCCCCCGGGGGGCAGGGCGAGACCCAGTACTTC,CASSPPGGQGETQYF
TRBV7-2,.,TRBJ2-7,TRBD1,TGTGCCAGCAGCTTAGAGGGGGCCTATCGCGAGCAGTACTTC,CASSLEGAYREQYF
TRBV12-3/TRBV12-4,.,TRBJ1-1,.,TGTGCCAGCAGCCCTAAGCCCGGAGTCGAAGCTTTCTTT,CASSPKPGVEAFF
TRBV20-1,.,TRBJ2-3,TRBD2,TGCAGTGCTAGCCGACTAGCCCCCCCAACAGATACGCAGTATTTT,CSASRLAPPTDTQYF
TRBV12-3/TRBV12-4,.,TRBJ2-3,.,TGTGCCAGCAGTTTTCCCCGACTTTATGGGGATACGCAGTATTTT,CASSFPRLYGDTQYF
TRBV3-1,.,TRBJ2-2,.,TGTGCCAGCAGCCAAGGCCGGCAGAACACCGGGGAGCTGTTTTTT,CASSQGRQNTGELFF
TRBV5-1,few,TRBJ2-7,TRBD1,TGCGCCAGCGGGCCGGGACAGGGGGTGTACGAGCAGTACTTC,CASGPGQGVYEQYF
TRBV10-3,.,TRBJ2-1,TRBD2,TGTGCCATTAGGGACGGGGGGAATGAGCAGTTCTTC,CAIRDGGNEQFF
TRBV6-2/TRBV6-3,few,TRBJ2-1,.,TGTGCCACCCATACAGGACAGTCCTACAATGAGCAGTTCTTC,CATHTGQSYNEQFF
TRBV12-3/TRBV12-4,few,TRBJ2-7,TRBD1,TGTGCCAGCAGCCCTCAGGGGGCGGTCATCTACGAGCAGTACTTC,CASSPQGAVIYEQYF
TRBV3-1,.,TRBJ2-2,.,TGTGCCAGCAGCCAAGTTATGCCCTCCGGGGAGCTGTTTTTT,CASSQVMPSGELFF
TRBV10-2,many,TRBJ1-1,.,TGCGCCAGCAGTGAGTCCCATGGGAGCACTGAAGCTTTCTTT,CASSESHGSTEAFF
TRBV4-2,few,TRBJ1-1,TRBD1,TGTGCCAGCAGCCAGTACCCGGACAGGGCGAACACTGAAGCTTTCTTT,CASSQYPDRANTEAFF
TRBV15,.,TRBJ2-5,.,TGTGCCACCAGCAGAGAACCCAGCGTGGGAGAGAAAGAGACCCAGTACTTC,CATSREPSVGEKETQYF
TRBV9,.,TRBJ2-3,TRBD2,TGTGCCAGCAGCGTCCAATTAGCGGGGGGCCATTCCCACGCAGATACGCAGTATTTT,CASSVQLAGGHSHADTQYF
TRBV12-3/TRBV12-4,few,TRBJ1-1,.,TGTGCCAGCAGTTCCAGAATGCGTATGAACACTGAAGCTTTCTTT,CASSSRMRMNTEAFF
TRBV20-1,few,TRBJ2-7,.,TGCAGTGCTAGGGGGGTACAGGGAGTGTCCTACGAGCAGTACTTC,CSARGVQGVSYEQYF
TRBV10-3,.,TRBJ2-6,.,TGTGCCATCAGTGGCGGCAGCTCTGGGGCCAACGTCCTGACTTTC,CAISGGSSGANVLTF
TRBV4-3,.,TRBJ2-7,TRBD1,TGCGCCAGCAGCCAAGATAATTCCCCGGACAGGGCCCACGAGCAGTACTTC,CASSQDNSPDRAHEQYF
TRBV7-2,.,TRBJ2-2,.,TGTGCCAGCAGCTTAGTTGGGGGGGGCAGGGGGGAGCTGTTTTTT,CASSLVGGGRGELFF
TRBV4-1,.,TRBJ2-1,.,TGCGCCAGCAGCCAAGAAGGGATCAATGAGCAGTTCTTC,CASSQEGINEQFF
TRBV10-3,few,TRBJ2-5,TRBD2,TGTGCCATCAGCCGCCTAGCGGGGCAAGAGACCCAGTACTTC,CAISRLAGQETQYF
TRBV4-3,few,TRBJ1-6,.,TGCGCCAGCAGCCAAGAGCGGCGCTCCTATAATTCACCCCTCCACTTT,CASSQERRSYNSPLHF
TRBV29-1,.,TRBJ2-5,TRBD1,TGCAGCCATGGGACAGGGGAGACCCAGTACTTC,CSHGTGETQYF
TRBV28,.,TRBJ2-7,.,TGTGCCAGCAGTTTGTCGGGGGAGCTCGGACACGAGCAGTACTTC,CASSLSGELGHEQYF
TRBV20-1,.,TRBJ2-1,.,TGCAGTGCTAGGTGTGAGCAGTTCTTC,CSARCEQFF
TRBV6-6,.,TRBJ2-1,TRBD2,TGTGCCAGCGGGACTAGCGGGGGGGGTGAGCAGTTCTTC,CASGTSGGGEQFF
TRBV27,.,TRBJ1-1,.,TGTGCCAGCAGTTTGTTTTCGGGCCTGAACACTGAAGCTTTCTTT,CASSLFSGLNTEAFF
TRBV4-2,many,TRBJ2-1,TRBD2,TGTGCCAGCAGCCACCAGGTAGCGGGTTACAATGAGCAGTTCTTC,CASSHQVAGYNEQFF
TRBV7-8,.,TRBJ2-1,TRBD2,TGTGCCAGCAGCTTAGCGGGGGGGGTAGGCAATGAGCAGTTCTTC,CASSLAGGVGNEQFF
TRBV12-3/TRBV12-4,.,TRBJ2-7,.,TGTGCCAGCAGCACGGATCTGCCCCCCTACGAGCAGTACTTC,CASSTDLPPYEQYF
TRBV12-3/TRBV12-4,many,TRBJ2-1,.,TGTGCCAGCAGTTTAGGGGGGCCCAATGAGCAGTTCTTC,CASSLGGPNEQFF
TRBV3-1,.,TRBJ2-2,.,TGTGCCAGCAGCCAAGACCTAGCTCGGTGGTCCCTACACGGGGAGCTGTTTTTT,CASSQDLARWSLHGELFF
TRBV7-9,.,TRBJ2-7,.,TGTGCCAGCAGCCTAAGTTTGGCGACCGGGCTGGGGGAGCAGTACTTC,CASSLSLATGLGEQYF